This T cell receptor beta chain was identified in a study of cytomegalovirus exposure and HLA in healthy donors. Findings and limits, study-wide: 164 TCR beta chains were listed as cytomegalovirus-associated.

V was shortened by 4 bases and J by 6 bases, with 10 bases between the two germline ends. The CDR3 totals 13 residues. Germline-derived CDR1 and CDR2 are KGHSH and LQKENI. Vbeta (60) and Jbeta (13) primers were used in the PCR. Generated by immunoSEQ multiplex PCR, the TCRdb table keeps only in-frame clones and is missing some. Of approximately 150,000 clones in the sample, 65% to 90% were seen once. As regards this clone: The antigen remains undetermined.

The source material was PBMCs. The chain joins TRBV18 to TRBJ2-1; D not resolved. This TCR was recovered from a woman aged 25 to 39 in good health and CMV-seronegative. The CDR3 loop is CASSLGSGNEQFF. The CDR3 DNA reads TGTGCCAGCTCACTGGGTTCGGGCAATGAGCAGTTCTTC.